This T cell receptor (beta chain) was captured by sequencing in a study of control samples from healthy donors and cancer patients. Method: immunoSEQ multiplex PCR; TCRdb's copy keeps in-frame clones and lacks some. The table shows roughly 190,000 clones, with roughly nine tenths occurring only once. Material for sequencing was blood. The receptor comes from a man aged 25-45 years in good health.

The CDR3 DNA sequence: TGTGCCTGGAGTGTATCCCTGGGGACAGGGGGTTCACCCCTCCACTTT. It translates to CAWSVSLGTGGSPLHF. V gene TRBV30 combines with J gene TRBJ1-6; 11 nucleotides match TRBD1. Per germline, CDR1 GTSNPN and CDR2 SVGIG (reference sequence). The length of the CDR3 is 16 residues. The V gene end was trimmed by 0 bases and the J gene end by 9 bases; junction bases not matched to a gene: 7.